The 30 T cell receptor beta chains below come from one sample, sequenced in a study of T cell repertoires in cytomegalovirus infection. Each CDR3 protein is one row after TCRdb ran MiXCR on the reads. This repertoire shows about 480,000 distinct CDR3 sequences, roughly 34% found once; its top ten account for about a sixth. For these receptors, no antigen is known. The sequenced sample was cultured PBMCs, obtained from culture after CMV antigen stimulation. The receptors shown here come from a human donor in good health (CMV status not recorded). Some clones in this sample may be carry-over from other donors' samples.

The CDR3, as DNA: TGCAGTGCTAGACCATCGCCGCCACGAGACACTGAAGCTTTCTTT. Its protein product is CSARPSPPRDTEAFF. The chain has TRBV20-1 and TRBJ1-1, with D unclear. The CDR3 is 15 amino acids. The V gene lost 2 bases and the J gene lost 3 bases, with 16 bases spanning the gap. Germline CDR1 and CDR2: DFQATT and SNEGSKA (reference sequence).

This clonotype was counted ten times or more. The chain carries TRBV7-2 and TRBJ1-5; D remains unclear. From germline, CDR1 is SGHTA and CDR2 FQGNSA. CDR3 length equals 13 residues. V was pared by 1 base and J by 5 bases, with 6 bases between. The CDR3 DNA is TGTGCCAGCAGCTTAGGCCCCGATCAGCCCCAGCATTTT. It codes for CASSLGPDQPQHF.

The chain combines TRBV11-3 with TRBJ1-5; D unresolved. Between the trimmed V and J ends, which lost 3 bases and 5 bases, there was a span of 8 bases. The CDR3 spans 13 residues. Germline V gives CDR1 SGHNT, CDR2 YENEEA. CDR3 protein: CASSFDGDQPQHF. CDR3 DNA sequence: TGTGCCAGCAGCTTCGACGGAGATCAGCCCCAGCATTTT.

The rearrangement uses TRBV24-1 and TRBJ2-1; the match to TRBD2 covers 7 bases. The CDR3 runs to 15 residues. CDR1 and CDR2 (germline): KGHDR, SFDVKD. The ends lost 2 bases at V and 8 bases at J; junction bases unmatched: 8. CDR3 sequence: CATSDSAGVVDEQFF. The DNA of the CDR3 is TGTGCCACCAGTGATTCTGCGGGAGTGGTGGATGAGCAGTTCTTC.

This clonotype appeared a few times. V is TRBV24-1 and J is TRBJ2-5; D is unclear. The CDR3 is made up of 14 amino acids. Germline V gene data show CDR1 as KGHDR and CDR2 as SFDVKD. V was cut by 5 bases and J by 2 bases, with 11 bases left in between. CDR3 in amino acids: CATSGSTGQETQYF. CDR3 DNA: TGTGCCACCAGTGGCTCGACTGGGCAAGAGACCCAGTACTTC.

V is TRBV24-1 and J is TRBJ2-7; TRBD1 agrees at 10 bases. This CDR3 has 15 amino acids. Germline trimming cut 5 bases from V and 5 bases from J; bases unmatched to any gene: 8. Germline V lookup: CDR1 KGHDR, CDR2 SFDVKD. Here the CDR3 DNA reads TGTGCCACCAGTGGTCGGGACAGGGGACGAAACGAGCAGTACTTC. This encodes CATSGRDRGRNEQYF.

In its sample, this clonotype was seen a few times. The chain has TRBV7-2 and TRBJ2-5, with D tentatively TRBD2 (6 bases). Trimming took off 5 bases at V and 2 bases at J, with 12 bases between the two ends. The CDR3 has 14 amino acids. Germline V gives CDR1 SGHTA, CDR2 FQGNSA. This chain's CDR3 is CASSRNSGQETQYF. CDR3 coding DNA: TGTGCCAGCAGCCGAAATAGCGGACAAGAGACCCAGTACTTC.

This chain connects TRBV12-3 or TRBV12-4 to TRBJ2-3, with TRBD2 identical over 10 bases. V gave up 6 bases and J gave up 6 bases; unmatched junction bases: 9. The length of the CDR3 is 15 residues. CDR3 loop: CASRGQAGGPDTQYF. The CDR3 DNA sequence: TGTGCCAGCAGAGGTCAAGCGGGAGGGCCGGATACGCAGTATTTT.

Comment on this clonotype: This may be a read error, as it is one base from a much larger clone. In nucleotides, the CDR3 is TGTGCCAGCAGCTTAAGACAGGCCCAAGAGACCCAGTACTTC. It codes for CASSLRQAQETQYF. J is TRBJ2-5 and V is TRBV7-3; D is possibly TRBD1 (6 bases). The CDR3 runs 14 residues. Germline loops: CDR1 SGHTA, CDR2 FQGTGA. V was shortened by 1 base and J by 1 base, with 7 bases between the two germline ends.

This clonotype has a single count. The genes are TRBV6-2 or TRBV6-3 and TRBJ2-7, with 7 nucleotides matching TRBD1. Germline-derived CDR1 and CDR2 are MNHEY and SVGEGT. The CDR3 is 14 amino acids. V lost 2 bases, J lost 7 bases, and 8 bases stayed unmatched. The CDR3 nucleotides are TGTGCCAGCAGTTACCCTGACAGGGCGTATGAGCAGTACTTC. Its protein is CASSYPDRAYEQYF.

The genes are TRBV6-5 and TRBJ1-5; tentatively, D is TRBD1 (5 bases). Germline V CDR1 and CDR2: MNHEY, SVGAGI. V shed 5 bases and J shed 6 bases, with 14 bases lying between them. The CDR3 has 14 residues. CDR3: CASSLGLTGQPQHF. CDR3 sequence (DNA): TGTGCCAGCAGTCTGGGCTTAACAGGTCAGCCCCAGCATTTT.

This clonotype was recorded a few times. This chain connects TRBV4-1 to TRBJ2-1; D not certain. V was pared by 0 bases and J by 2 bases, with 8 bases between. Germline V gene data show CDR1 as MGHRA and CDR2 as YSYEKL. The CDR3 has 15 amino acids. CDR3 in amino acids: CASSQDLGTYNEQFF. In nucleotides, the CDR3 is TGCGCCAGCAGCCAAGATCTGGGGACCTACAATGAGCAGTTCTTC.

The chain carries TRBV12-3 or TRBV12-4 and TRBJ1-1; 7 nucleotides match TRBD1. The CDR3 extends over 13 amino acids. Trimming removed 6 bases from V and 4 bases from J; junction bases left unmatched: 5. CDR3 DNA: TGTGCCAGCAGCTACAGGGGTGCCACTGAAGCTTTCTTT. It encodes CASSYRGATEAFF.

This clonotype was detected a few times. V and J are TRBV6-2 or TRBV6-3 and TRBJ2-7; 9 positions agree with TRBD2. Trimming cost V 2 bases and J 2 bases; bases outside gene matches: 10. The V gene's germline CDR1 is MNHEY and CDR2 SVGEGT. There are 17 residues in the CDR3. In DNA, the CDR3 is TGTGCCAGCAGTTACGCTTTAATCGGCGGGAGGGCCTACGAGCAGTACTTC. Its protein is CASSYALIGGRAYEQYF.

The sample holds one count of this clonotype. For the CDR3, the DNA is TGTGCCAGTAGTATGGGGACAGGGGATTACAATGAGCAGTTCTTC. Protein sequence: CASSMGTGDYNEQFF. V is TRBV19 and J is TRBJ2-1; 10 nucleotides match TRBD1. The CDR3 has 15 residues. Trimming took 3 bases from V and 4 from J; bases not matched to a gene: 3. The germline V gene encodes CDR1 LNHDA and CDR2 SQIVND (reference sequence).

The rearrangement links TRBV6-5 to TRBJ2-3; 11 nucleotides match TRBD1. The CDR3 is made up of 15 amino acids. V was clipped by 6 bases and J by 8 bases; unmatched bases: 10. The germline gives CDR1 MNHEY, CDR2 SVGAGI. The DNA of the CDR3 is TGTGCCAGCAGCGGCGGGACAGGGGGAATGACTACGCAGTATTTT. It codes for CASSGGTGGMTTQYF.

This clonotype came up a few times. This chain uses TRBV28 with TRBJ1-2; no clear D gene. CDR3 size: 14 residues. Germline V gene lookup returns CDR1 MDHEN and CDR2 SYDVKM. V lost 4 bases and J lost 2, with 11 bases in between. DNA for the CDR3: TGTGCCAGCAGTTCGAGACCGAGAAACTATGGCTACACCTTC. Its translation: CASSSRPRNYGYTF.

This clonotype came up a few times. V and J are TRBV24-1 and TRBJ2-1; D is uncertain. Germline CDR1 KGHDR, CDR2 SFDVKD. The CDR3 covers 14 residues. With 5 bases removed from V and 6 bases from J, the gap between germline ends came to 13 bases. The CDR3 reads CATSAGPLGNEQFF. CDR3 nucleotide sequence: TGTGCCACCAGTGCCGGACCGCTCGGCAATGAGCAGTTCTTC.

CDR3 nucleotides: TGCGCCAGCAGCCAAGATTCCTCTAGTTTCCAGTACTTC. It codes for CASSQDSSSFQYF. The rearrangement uses TRBV4-3 and TRBJ2-5; D remains unclear. Deletions cut 0 bases from V and 10 bases from J, with 12 bases between. The CDR3 totals 13 residues. CDR1 and CDR2 from the germline V gene are LGHNA and YSLEER.

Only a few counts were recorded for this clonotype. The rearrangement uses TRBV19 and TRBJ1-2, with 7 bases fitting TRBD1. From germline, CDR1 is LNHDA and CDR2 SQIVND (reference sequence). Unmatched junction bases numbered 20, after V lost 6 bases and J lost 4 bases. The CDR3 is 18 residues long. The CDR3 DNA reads TGTGCCAGTAGGGGGGTCTGGGACAGAAGCGCTCCAACCTATGGCTACACCTTC. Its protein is CASRGVWDRSAPTYGYTF.

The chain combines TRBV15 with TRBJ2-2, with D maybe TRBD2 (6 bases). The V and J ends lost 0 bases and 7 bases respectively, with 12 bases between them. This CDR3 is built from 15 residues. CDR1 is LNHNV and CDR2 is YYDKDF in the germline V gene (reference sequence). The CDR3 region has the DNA TGTGCCACCAGCAGAGATCCAAAAGCGGGCGGGGAGCTGTTTTTT. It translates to CATSRDPKAGGELFF.

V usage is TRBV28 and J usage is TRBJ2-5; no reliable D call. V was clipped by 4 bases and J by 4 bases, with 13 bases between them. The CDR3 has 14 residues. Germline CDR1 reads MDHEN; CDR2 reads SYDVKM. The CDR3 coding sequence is TGTGCCAGCAGTTCACTGCGGTGGGGAGAGACCCAGTACTTC. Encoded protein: CASSSLRWGETQYF.

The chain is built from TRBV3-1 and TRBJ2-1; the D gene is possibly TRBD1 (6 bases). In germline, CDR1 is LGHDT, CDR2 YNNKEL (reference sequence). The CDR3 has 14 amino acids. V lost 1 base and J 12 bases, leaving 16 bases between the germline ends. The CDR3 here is CASSQGTVRSGQFF. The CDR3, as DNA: TGTGCCAGCAGCCAAGGGACAGTACGCTCAGGGCAGTTCTTC.

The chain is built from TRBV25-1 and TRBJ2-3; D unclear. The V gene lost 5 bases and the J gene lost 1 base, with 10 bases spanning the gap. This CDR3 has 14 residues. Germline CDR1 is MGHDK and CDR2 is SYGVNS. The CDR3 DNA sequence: TGTGCCAGCAGTAGGCCGATAGGCACAGATACGCAGTATTTT. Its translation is CASSRPIGTDTQYF.

This CDR3 is CSVVPRTGVYEQYF. As DNA, the CDR3 is TGCAGCGTTGTACCCCGGACAGGAGTTTACGAGCAGTACTTC. J is TRBJ2-7 and V is TRBV29-1, with 7 nucleotides matching TRBD1. V lost 4 bases and J lost 4; bases outside the gene matches: 10. The V gene's germline CDR1 is SQVTM and CDR2 ANQGSEA. The CDR3 is 14 residues long.

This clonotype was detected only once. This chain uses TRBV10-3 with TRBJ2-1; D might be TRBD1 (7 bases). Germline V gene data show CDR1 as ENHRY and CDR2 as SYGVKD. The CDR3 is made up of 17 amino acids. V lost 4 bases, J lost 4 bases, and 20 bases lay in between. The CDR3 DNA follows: TGTGCCATCAGTGGAAAGGATTGGGCAGGGGGGTACAATGAGCAGTTCTTC. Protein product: CAISGKDWAGGYNEQFF.

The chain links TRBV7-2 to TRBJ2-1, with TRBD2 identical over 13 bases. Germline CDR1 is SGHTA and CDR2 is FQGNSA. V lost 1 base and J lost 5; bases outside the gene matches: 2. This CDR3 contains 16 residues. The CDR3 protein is CASSLGLAGGNNEQFF. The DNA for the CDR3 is TGTGCCAGCAGCTTAGGACTAGCGGGAGGAAACAATGAGCAGTTCTTC.

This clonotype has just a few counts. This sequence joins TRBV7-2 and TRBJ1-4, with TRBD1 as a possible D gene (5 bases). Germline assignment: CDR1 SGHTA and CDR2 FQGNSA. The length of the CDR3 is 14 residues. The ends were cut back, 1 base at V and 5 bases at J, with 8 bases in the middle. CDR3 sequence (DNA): TGTGCCAGCAGCTTAGGGGGGAAGAATGAAAAACTGTTTTTT. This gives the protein CASSLGGKNEKLFF.

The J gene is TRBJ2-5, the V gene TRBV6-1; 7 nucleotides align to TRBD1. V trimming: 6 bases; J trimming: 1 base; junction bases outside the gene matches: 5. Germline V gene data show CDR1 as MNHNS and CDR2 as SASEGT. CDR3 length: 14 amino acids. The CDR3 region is CASSTGQAQETQYF. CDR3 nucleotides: TGTGCCAGCAGCACAGGACAGGCCCAAGAGACCCAGTACTTC.

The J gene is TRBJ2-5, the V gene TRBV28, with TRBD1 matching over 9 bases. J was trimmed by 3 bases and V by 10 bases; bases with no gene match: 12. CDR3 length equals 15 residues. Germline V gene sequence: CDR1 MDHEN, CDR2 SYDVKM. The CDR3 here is CATAGQGAGEETQYF. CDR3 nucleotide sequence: TGTGCCACCGCGGGACAGGGCGCCGGAGAAGAGACCCAGTACTTC. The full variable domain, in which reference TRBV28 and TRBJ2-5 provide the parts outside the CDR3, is DVKVTQSSRYLVKRTGEKVFLECVQDMDHENMFWYRQDPGLGLRLIYFSYDVKMKEKGDIPEGYSVSREKKERFSLILESASTNQTSMYLCATAGQGAGEETQYFGPGTRLLVL.